The 12 T cell receptor beta chains below were found in one sample sequenced in a study of T-cell memory formation after mild COVID-19. TCRdb itself ran the 5' RACE reads through MiXCR, one entry per CDR3 protein. The sample carries about 180,000 distinct CDR3 sequences, more than 15% recorded once. Sequenced sample: PBMCs or a T cell subset sorted from them (not recorded which). The receptors originated from an adult woman who had mild COVID-19 (a few samples of this study predate the infection). Cell type and time point are not known.

The chain joins TRBV6-2 or TRBV6-3 to TRBJ2-1; TRBD1 agrees at 9 bases. The V gene end was trimmed by 5 bases and the J gene end by 4 bases; junction bases not matched to a gene: 3. Germline lookup yields CDR1 MNHEY and CDR2 SVGEGT. This CDR3 region has 14 residues. In DNA form, the CDR3 reads TGTGCCAGCAGTAGACAGGGGGGATACAATGAGCAGTTCTTC. Encoded protein: CASSRQGGYNEQFF.

This chain uses TRBV5-4 with TRBJ2-1; TRBD2 might be the D (6 bases). Germline CDR1 and CDR2: SGHNT and YYREEE (reference sequence). The germline V and J ends were trimmed by 2 bases and 0 bases, with 18 bases remaining between them. The CDR3 has 18 amino acids. The CDR3 region has the DNA TGTGCCAGCAGCTTCCCCGGGACTGGTTTGAGCTCCTACAATGAGCAGTTCTTC. As protein: CASSFPGTGLSSYNEQFF.

This clonotype was seen a handful of times. The genes are TRBV5-1 and TRBJ2-7; D is undetermined. Trimming shortened V by 0 bases and J by 0 bases, and 10 bases separated the two germline ends. The germline V gene has CDR1 SGHRS and CDR2 YFSETQ. The CDR3 is made up of 15 amino acids. CDR3 loop: CASSLVSLSSYEQYF. CDR3 nucleotides: TGCGCCAGCAGCTTGGTCAGCCTGAGCTCCTACGAGCAGTACTTC.

This clonotype was counted only a few times. The gene calls are TRBV6-5 and TRBJ2-7; D gene ambiguous. The CDR3 runs 11 residues. CDR1 and CDR2 from the germline V gene are MNHEY and SVGAGI. The V end was cut by 8 bases, the J end by 4 bases, with 9 bases between. The DNA of the CDR3 is TGTGCCAGCCAGAATGCGTACGAGCAGTACTTC. It yields the protein CASQNAYEQYF.

This clonotype was counted only a few times. The chain couples TRBV12-3 or TRBV12-4 to TRBJ2-7; D is unresolved. The CDR3 has 11 amino acids. Trimming took off 5 bases at V and 3 bases at J, with 5 bases between the two ends. The CDR3 DNA follows: TGTGCCAGCAGTACGTTCTACGAGCAGTACTTC. Translated: CASSTFYEQYF.

The table lists this clonotype with a few counts. The chain employs TRBV7-3 and TRBJ2-1, with 10 bases that match TRBD1. The CDR3 consists of 17 residues. Per germline, CDR1 SGHTA and CDR2 FQGTGA. The ends lost 2 bases at V and 10 bases at J; junction bases unmatched: 14. The CDR3 DNA is TGTGCCAGCAGCTTAGTGCCGACAGGGGGCGGGCAAAAGGAGCAGTTCTTC. Residues: CASSLVPTGGGQKEQFF.

This clonotype was recorded a few times. The chain joins TRBV27 to TRBJ2-7; perhaps D is TRBD1 or TRBD2 (5 bases each). V gave up 2 bases and J gave up 7 bases, with 12 bases separating them. CDR1 and CDR2 (germline): MNHEY, SMNVEV (reference sequence). The CDR3 has 13 residues. The CDR3 DNA follows: TGTGCCAGCAGTTTAAGGTGGGACGGGGAGCAGTACTTC. Its protein is CASSLRWDGEQYF.

V usage is TRBV19 and J usage is TRBJ2-2, with D possibly TRBD2 on 5 matching bases. The CDR3 covers 15 residues. Germline loops: CDR1 LNHDA, CDR2 SQIVND (reference sequence). The V end was cut by 2 bases, the J end by 7 bases, with 14 bases between. In DNA form, the CDR3 reads TGTGCCAGTAGTATAAGCGGTGGGAGAGGCGGGGAGCTGTTTTTT. Translating gives CASSISGGRGGELFF.

The chain carries TRBV12-3 or TRBV12-4 and TRBJ2-1; D is unresolved. V was cut by 5 bases and J by 10 bases, with 15 bases left in between. CDR3 length: 13 amino acids. The CDR3 DNA reads as TGTGCCAGCAGTACACTACGGAACGGAGAGCAGTTCTTC. It translates to CASSTLRNGEQFF.

The V call is TRBV7-8, the J call TRBJ2-5; D possibly corresponds to TRBD2 (5 bases). Per the germline V gene, CDR1 is SGHVS and CDR2 is FQNEAQ. The CDR3 extends over 14 amino acids. The V gene lost 5 bases and the J gene lost 3 bases, with 13 bases spanning the gap. CDR3: CASSHRGVKETQYF. DNA for the CDR3: TGTGCCAGCAGCCACCGGGGAGTGAAAGAGACCCAGTACTTC.

The genes are TRBV14 and TRBJ1-1, with D possibly TRBD1 on 6 matching bases. Germline V gives CDR1 SGHDN, CDR2 FVKESK. There are 14 residues in the CDR3. Between the trimmed V and J ends, which lost 2 bases and 6 bases, there was a span of 13 bases. In nucleotides, the CDR3 is TGTGCCAGCAGCCAATATCAGGGGAGCGCTGAAGCTTTCTTT. It yields the protein CASSQYQGSAEAFF.

The chain uses TRBV3-1 and TRBJ2-1; D perhaps matches TRBD1 (7 bases). Germline CDR1 is LGHDT and CDR2 is YNNKEL (reference sequence). CDR3 length: 18 amino acids. Deletions cut 2 bases from V and 4 bases from J, with 21 bases between. In DNA form, the CDR3 reads TGTGCCAGCAGCCAAAAGGGGGGACCGGGACAGAGATACAATGAGCAGTTCTTC. It yields the protein CASSQKGGPGQRYNEQFF.